This TCR beta chain is from a study of T cell changes during pregnancy in multiple sclerosis. Per germline, CDR1 MNHEY and CDR2 SMNVEV (reference sequence). The V end lost 3 bases, the J end lost 2 bases, and 13 bases lay between the germline ends. This CDR3 has 15 residues. Data came from immunoSEQ multiplex PCR; TCRdb stores just in-frame clones and leaves some out. In the table there are tens of thousands of clones, 80% to 95% of which are singletons. The clonotype was recovered from a female donor in good health, enrolled as a control in a pregnancy study. This chain links TRBV27 with TRBJ1-1; no clear D gene. The sequencing here drew on peripheral blood, taken in the first trimester of pregnancy. CDR3 loop: CASSFTGRGNTEAFF. CDR3 DNA sequence: TGTGCCAGCAGTTTCACGGGGAGAGGAAACACTGAAGCTTTCTTT.